This TCR beta chain was sequenced during a study of shared clonotypes between healthy human individuals. This clone was recorded only once. CD45RO-negative, CCR7-selected cells formed the naive CD8 fraction, which excluded terminally differentiated effector memory CD45RA+ cells. The V segment lost 4 bases and the J segment 5 bases; nucleotides outside the gene matches: 1. In germline, CDR1 is MNHNY, CDR2 SVGAGI (reference sequence). The CDR3 consists of 13 residues. Clones were read by immunoSEQ multiplex PCR, and TCRdb kept only the in-frame ones, dropping some. The data show approximately 1.9 million clones, with around 93% seen just once and 1.5% to 2% held by the top ten.

Material for sequencing was naive CD8+ T cells from PBMCs. This TCR derives from a man aged 18 to 35 in good health. Some clones in this sample may be carry-over from other donors' samples. The rearrangement uses TRBV6-6 and TRBJ2-7; 11 nucleotides match TRBD1. The CDR3 reads CASSWTGGDEQYF. DNA for the CDR3: TGTGCCAGCAGTTGGACAGGGGGCGACGAGCAGTACTTC.